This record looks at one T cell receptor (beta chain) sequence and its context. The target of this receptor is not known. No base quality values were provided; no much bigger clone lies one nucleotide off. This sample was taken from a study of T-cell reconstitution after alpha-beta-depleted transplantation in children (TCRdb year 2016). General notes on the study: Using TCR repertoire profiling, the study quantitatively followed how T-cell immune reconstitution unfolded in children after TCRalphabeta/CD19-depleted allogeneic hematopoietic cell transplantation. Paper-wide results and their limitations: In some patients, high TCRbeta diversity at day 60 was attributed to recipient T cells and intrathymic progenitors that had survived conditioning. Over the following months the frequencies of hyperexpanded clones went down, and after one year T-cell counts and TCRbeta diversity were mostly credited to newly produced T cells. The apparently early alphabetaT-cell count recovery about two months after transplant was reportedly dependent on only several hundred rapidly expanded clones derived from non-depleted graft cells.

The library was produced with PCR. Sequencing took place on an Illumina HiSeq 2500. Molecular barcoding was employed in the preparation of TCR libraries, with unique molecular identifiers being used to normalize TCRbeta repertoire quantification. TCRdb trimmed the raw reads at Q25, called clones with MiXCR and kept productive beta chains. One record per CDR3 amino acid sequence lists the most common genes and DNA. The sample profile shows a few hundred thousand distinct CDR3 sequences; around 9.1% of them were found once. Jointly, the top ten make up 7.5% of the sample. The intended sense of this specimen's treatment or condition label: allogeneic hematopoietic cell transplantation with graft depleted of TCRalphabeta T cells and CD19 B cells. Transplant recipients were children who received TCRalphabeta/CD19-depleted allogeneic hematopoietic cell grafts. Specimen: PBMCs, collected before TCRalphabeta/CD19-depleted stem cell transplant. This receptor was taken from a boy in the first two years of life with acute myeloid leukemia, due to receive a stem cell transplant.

The CDR3 region has the sequence CASSKGNGTRAKNIQYF. The sequenced DNA: TGTGCCAGCAGCAAAGGAAACGGGACACGAGCCAAAAACATTCAGTACTTC. The sequence links TRBV21-1 to TRBJ2-4; whether TRBD1, the table's D call, matches the DNA was not checked. TRBV21-1 is shown as a pseudogene. Spanning cysteine to phenylalanine, the CDR3 consists of 17 amino acids. CDR3 DNA only is kept here, 51 bases in frame from base 1.